This TCR beta chain derives from a study of shared clonotypes between healthy human individuals. Study overall: CD8 memory received one plate per donor, CD8 naive two, CD4 memory three and CD4 naive three.

Study-wide results and limits: The sharing of 4.5% to 5% of naive CD4 clonotypes was seen across a few donors. Relative to their counterparts shared across all four donors, non-shared clonotypes exhibited diminished generation probabilities.

Turning to this clone: What it recognizes is unknown.

The CDR3 consists of 16 residues. V lost 2 bases and J lost 0, with 12 bases in between. Germline assignment: CDR1 SGHRS and CDR2 YFSETQ. In the sorted-subset replicate PCRs, 200 ng DNA, around 30,000 T cell genomes, was used. The table came from immunoSEQ multiplex PCR; TCRdb's copy has only in-frame clones and leaves some out. Of nearly 1,000,000 clones in the sample, less than 85% are singletons; the top ten hold over 1.3%. The chain uses TRBV5-1 and TRBJ1-3; D gene unclear. This receptor was identified in a man between 18 and 29 years old in good health. The sequenced material came from memory CD4+ T cells sorted from blood. Subset described: CD45RA-negative fraction. CDR3 sequence reads: CASSFMSSSSGNTIYF. CDR3 in DNA: TGCGCCAGCAGCTTCATGTCAAGCTCCTCTGGAAACACCATATATTTT.